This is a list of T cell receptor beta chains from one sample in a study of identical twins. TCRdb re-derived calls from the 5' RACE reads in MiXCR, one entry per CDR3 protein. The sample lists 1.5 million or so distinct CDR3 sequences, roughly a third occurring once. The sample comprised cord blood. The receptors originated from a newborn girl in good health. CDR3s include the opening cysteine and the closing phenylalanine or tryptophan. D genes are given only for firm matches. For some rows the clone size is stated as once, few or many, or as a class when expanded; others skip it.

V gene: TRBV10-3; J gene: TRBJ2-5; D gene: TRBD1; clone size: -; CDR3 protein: CAITGTGQGEQYF; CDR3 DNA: TGTGCCATCACAGGGACAGGACAGGGGGAGCAGTACTTC
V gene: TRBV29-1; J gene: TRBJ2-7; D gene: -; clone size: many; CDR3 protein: CSVRGRFSYEQYF; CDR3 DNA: TGCAGCGTTCGAGGCAGGTTCTCCTACGAGCAGTACTTC
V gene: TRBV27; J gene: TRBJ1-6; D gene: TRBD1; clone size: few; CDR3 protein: CASSAGTEHNSPLHF; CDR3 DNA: TGTGCCAGCAGTGCCGGGACAGAACATAATTCACCCCTCCACTTT
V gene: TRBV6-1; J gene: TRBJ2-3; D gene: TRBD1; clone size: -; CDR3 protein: CASRTGTGRTDTQYF; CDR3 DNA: TGTGCCAGCAGGACCGGGACAGGGCGAACAGATACGCAGTATTTT
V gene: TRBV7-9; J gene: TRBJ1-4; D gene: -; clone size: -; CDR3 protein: CASSFDRPGEKLFF; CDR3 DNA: TGTGCCAGCAGCTTCGACAGGCCCGGTGAAAAACTGTTTTTT
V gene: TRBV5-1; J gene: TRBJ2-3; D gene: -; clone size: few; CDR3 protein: CASSFRLEGGTDTQYF; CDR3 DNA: TGCGCCAGCAGCTTTCGGTTGGAGGGGGGCACAGATACGCAGTATTTT
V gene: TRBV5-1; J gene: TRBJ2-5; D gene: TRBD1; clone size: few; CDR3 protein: CASSLPTTGGETQYF; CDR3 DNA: TGCGCCAGCAGCTTGCCTACTACAGGGGGCGAGACCCAGTACTTC
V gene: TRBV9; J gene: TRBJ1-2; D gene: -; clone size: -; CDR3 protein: CASSVAGPLQGRDNYGYTF; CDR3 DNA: TGTGCCAGCAGCGTAGCCGGCCCTCTACAGGGACGGGATAACTATGGCTACACCTTC
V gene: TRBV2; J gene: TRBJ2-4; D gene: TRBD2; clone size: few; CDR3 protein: CASGGVDKNIQYF; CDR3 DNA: TGTGCCAGCGGGGGGGTGGACAAAAACATTCAGTACTTC
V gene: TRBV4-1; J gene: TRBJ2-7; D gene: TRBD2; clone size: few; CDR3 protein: CASSPSRGGTRNSYEQYF; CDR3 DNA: TGCGCCAGCAGCCCCTCCCGCGGGGGGACAAGGAACTCCTACGAGCAGTACTTC
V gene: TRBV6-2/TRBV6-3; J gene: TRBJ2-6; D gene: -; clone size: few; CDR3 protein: CASRVYRASGANVLTF; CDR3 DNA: TGTGCCAGCAGAGTTTACCGCGCCTCTGGGGCCAACGTCCTGACTTTC
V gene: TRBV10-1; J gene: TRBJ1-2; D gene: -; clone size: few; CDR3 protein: CASSFTIDYGYTF; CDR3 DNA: TGCGCCAGCAGTTTCACAATCGACTATGGCTACACCTTC
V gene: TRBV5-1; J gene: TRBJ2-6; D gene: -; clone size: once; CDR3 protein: CASSVGDSGGANVLTF; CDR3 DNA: TGCGCCAGCAGCGTAGGGGACTCAGGGGGGGCCAACGTCCTGACTTTC
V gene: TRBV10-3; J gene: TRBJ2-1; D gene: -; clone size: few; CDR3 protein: CAISESIERSGGEQFF; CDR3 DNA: TGTGCCATCAGTGAGTCTATCGAGCGCTCCGGGGGTGAGCAGTTCTTC
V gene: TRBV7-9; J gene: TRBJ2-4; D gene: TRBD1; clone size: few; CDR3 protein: CASSLAWDRPNIQYF; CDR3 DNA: TGTGCCAGCAGCTTAGCCTGGGACAGGCCAAACATTCAGTACTTC
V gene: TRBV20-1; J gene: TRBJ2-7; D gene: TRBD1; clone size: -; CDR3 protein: CSARAPDRGLNEQYF; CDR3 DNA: TGCAGTGCTAGAGCTCCGGACAGGGGGTTGAACGAGCAGTACTTC
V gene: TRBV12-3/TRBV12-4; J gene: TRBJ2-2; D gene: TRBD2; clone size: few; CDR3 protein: CASSAGTTNTGELFF; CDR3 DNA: TGTGCCAGCAGTGCCGGGACTACCAACACCGGGGAGCTGTTTTTT
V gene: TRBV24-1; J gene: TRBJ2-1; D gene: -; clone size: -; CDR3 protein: CATSDTEVSRKEFF; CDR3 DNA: TGTGCCACCAGCGATACCGAAGTCTCCCGTAAGGAGTTCTTC
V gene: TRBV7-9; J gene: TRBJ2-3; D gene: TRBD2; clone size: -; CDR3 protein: CASSLTSGESTDTQYF; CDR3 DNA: TGTGCCAGCAGCTTGACTAGCGGGGAGTCCACAGATACGCAGTATTTT
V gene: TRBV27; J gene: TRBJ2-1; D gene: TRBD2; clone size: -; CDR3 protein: CASSPRLAGGLLDEQFF; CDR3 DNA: TGTGCCAGCAGTCCCCGACTAGCGGGAGGGCTATTGGATGAGCAGTTCTTC
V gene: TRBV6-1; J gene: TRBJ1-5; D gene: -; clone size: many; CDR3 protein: CASSGGYSNQPQHF; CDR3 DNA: TGTGCCAGCAGTGGTGGGTATAGCAATCAGCCCCAGCATTTT
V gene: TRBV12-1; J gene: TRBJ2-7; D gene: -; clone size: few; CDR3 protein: CASSAVQTSGRLTYYEQYF; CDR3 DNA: TGTGCCAGCAGCGCCGTCCAGACTAGCGGGAGGTTAACTTACTACGAGCAGTACTTC
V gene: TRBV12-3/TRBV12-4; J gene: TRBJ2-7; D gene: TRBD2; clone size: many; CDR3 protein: CASSSGGSSYEQYF; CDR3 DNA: TGTGCCAGCTCCTCGGGAGGGAGCTCCTACGAGCAGTACTTC
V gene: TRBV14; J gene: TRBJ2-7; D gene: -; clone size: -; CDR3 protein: CASSRGGNLLYEQYF; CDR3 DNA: TGTGCCAGCAGCCGAGGGGGGAACCTTCTCTACGAGCAGTACTTC
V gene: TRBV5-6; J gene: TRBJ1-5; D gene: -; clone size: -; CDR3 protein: CASSLDRTLHQPQHF; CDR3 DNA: TGTGCCAGCAGCTTGGATCGGACACTTCATCAGCCCCAGCATTTT
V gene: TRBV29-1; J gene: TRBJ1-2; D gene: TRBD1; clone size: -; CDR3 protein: CSAQGDDNYGYTF; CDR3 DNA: TGCAGCGCACAGGGGGATGATAACTATGGCTACACCTTC
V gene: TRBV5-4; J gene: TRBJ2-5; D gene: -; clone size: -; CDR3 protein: CASSFGGGVNEQYF; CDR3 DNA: TGTGCCAGCAGCTTTGGGGGAGGTGTAAATGAGCAGTACTTC
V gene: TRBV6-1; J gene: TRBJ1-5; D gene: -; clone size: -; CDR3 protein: CASGGTPGQPQHF; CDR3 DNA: TGTGCCAGCGGGGGGACGCCGGGTCAGCCCCAGCATTTT
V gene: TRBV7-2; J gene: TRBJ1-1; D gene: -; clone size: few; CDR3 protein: CASSLVSGIAEAFF; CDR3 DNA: TGTGCCAGCAGCTTAGTGAGCGGCATCGCTGAAGCTTTCTTT
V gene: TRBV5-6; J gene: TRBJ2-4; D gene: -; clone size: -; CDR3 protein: CASMIREAKNIQYF; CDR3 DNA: TGTGCCAGCATGATCAGGGAGGCCAAAAACATTCAGTACTTC
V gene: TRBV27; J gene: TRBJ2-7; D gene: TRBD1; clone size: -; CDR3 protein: CASSPTGTGSSYEQYF; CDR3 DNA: TGTGCCAGCAGTCCCACCGGGACAGGAAGCTCCTACGAGCAGTACTTC
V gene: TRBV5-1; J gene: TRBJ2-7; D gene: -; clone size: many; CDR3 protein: CASSLEGLSYEQYF; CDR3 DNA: TGTGCCAGCAGCTTAGAAGGTCTCTCCTACGAGCAGTACTTC
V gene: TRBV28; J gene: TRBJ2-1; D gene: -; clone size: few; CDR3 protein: CASSLTAGYYNEQFF; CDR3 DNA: TGTGCCAGCAGTTTAACGGCTGGTTACTACAATGAGCAGTTCTTC
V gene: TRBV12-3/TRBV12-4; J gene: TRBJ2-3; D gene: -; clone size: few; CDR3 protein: CAGTSPPRDTQYF; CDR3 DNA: TGTGCCGGCACTAGTCCCCCCCGGGATACGCAGTATTTT
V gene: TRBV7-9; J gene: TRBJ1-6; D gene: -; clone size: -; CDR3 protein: CASSFPVLRNSPLHF; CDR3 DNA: TGTGCCAGCAGCTTTCCTGTTCTCAGGAATTCACCCCTCCACTTT
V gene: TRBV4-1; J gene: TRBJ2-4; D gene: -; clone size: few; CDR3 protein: CASSQAPAVARGTQYF; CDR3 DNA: TGCGCCAGCAGCCAAGCCCCCGCGGTAGCGAGAGGTACCCAGTACTTC
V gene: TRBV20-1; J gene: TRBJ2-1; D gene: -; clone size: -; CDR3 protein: CSANLQGNEQFF; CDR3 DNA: TGCAGTGCAAATCTTCAGGGAAATGAGCAGTTCTTC
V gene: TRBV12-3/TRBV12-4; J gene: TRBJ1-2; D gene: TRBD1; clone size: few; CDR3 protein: CASSSRGQGDNYGYTF; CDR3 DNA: TGTGCCAGCAGTTCTAGGGGACAGGGGGATAACTATGGCTACACCTTC
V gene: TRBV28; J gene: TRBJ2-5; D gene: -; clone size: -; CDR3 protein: CASSLHPIRQDTIPTQYF; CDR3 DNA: TGTGCCAGCAGTTTACACCCTATTCGACAGGACACTATCCCGACCCAGTACTTC
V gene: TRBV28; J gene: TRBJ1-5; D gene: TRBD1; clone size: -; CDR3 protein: CASGKSTGVYDQPQHF; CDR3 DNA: TGTGCCAGCGGGAAATCGACAGGGGTTTACGATCAGCCCCAGCATTTT
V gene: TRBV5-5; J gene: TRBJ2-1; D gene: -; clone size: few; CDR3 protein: CASSSVPGPYYNEQFF; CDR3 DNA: TGTGCCAGCAGCTCCGTCCCGGGACCTTACTACAATGAGCAGTTCTTC
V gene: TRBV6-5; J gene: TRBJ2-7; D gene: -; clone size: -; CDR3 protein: CASSYAGRGEQYF; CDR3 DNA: TGTGCCAGCAGTTACGCGGGTCGAGGCGAGCAGTACTTC